The text below deals with one T cell receptor beta chain. This entry is derived from a study of CD8+ T cells in alopecia areata. Across the whole study: Percent affected scalp area, the SALT score, rated treated patients' severity.

Extracted from the samples, RNA was reverse transcribed into cDNA to serve as the sequencing template. Some clones are missing from TCRdb's copy, which holds only in-frame ones; the method was immunoSEQ multiplex PCR. This sample carries 170,000 or so clones, about 60% of them seen once, and the ten largest clones take 10% to 15%. Documented treatment: oral pan-JAK inhibitor, 5-10 mg twice daily. This TCR came from a human donor with alopecia areata. The sequencing here drew on CD8+ T cells sorted from blood, taken at week 24, from a patient treated with tofacitinib.

This chain's CDR3 is CASSQEEGQGYEAFF. The CDR3 DNA follows: TGCGCCAGCAGCCAAGAAGAGGGACAGGGATATGAAGCTTTCTTT. V gene TRBV4-1 combines with J gene TRBJ1-1; 9 nucleotides agree with TRBD1. The germline V gene has CDR1 MGHRA and CDR2 YSYEKL. Trimming removed 0 bases from V and 7 bases from J; junction bases left unmatched: 6. The CDR3 runs to 15 residues.